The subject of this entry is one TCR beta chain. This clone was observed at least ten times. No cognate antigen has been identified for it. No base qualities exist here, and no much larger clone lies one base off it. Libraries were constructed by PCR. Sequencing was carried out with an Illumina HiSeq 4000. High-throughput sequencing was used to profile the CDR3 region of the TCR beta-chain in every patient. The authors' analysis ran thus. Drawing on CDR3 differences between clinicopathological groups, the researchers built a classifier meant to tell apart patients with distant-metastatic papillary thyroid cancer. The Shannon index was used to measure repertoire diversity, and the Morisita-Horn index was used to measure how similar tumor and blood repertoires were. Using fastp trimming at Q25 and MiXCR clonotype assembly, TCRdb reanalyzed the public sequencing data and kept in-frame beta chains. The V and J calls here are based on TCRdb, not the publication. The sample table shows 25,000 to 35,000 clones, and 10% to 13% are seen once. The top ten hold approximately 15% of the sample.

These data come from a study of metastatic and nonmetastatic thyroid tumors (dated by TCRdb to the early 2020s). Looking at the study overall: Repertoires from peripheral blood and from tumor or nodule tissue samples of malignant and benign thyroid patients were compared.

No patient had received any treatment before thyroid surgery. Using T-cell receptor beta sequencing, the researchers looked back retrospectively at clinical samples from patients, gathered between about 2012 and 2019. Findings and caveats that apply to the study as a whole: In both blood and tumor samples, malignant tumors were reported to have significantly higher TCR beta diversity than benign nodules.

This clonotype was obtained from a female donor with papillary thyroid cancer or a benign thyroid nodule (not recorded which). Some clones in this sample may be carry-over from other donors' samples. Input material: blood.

DNA sequence: TGCAGTGCAACCCTACTTAGGGGTGGGAATCAGCCCCAGCATTTT. The resulting protein is CSATLLRGGNQPQHF. This chain joins TRBV20-1 to TRBJ1-5; TRBD1 is a weak D gene call, 5 bases matching. Counted from cysteine to phenylalanine, this CDR3 has 15 amino acids. Here the CDR3 DNA is all that survives: 45 bases in frame from base 1. The germline V gene encodes CDR1 DFQATT and CDR2 SNEGSKA (reference sequence). Trimming takes 6 bases from V and 4 bases from J, and the germline ends sit 19 bases apart.